This TCR beta chain was identified in a study of CD8 T cells in Susac syndrome (dated by TCRdb to between 2017 and 2020). Looking at the study overall: Repertoire sequencing was used to test whether CD8+ T cell activation and differentiation in Susac syndrome was antigen driven. General findings and caveats noted by the study authors: The number of individuals in the TCR sequencing and HLA analysis was acknowledged as relatively small.

RNA was extracted using the RNeasy kit, and roughly 0.5 to 1 microgram was reverse transcribed with random hexamers. The immunoSEQ multiplex PCR assay, which covers 54 Vbeta and 13 Jbeta segments, was used to amplify TCR beta CDR3 regions. PCR amplification bias was corrected by using a synthetic template baseline for primer optimization and computational correction. As for the original processing: Reads were annotated to V, D and J genes according to IMGT and were analyzed with immunoSEQ Analyzer, with only productive sequences retained. Clonality was calculated as one minus the Shannon entropy normalized by log2 of the number of productive unique sequences. For each patient and control, public and private clones were evaluated within the 100 most prevalent clones. Susac-specific clones were defined as absent from healthy and MS cohorts, over a thousand published viral clones and other ImmuneACCESS disease sequences. TCRdb ran its own pipeline on the public reads, namely fastp trimming at Q25 and MiXCR clone calling, and kept in-frame beta chains. One record per CDR3 amino acid sequence lists the most common genes and DNA. The V and J calls were determined by TCRdb, not by the authors. The sample table contains tens of thousands of distinct CDR3 sequences; only one count was recorded for nearly 96% of them. The top ten clonotypes cover around 0.11% of the sample.

To note about this clonotype: What this receptor recognizes is not known. One base away there is no much larger clone; base qualities are not given.

V is pared back by 4 bases and J by 5 bases, with 13 bases lying between the germline termini. The germline V gene (reference sequence) provides CDR1 LGHDT and CDR2 YNNKEL. Spanning cysteine to phenylalanine, the CDR3 consists of 14 amino acids. Kept here is only the CDR3 DNA, which spans 42 bases and is read in frame from base 1. High-throughput TCR beta sequencing profiled peripheral blood CD8+ and CD4+ T cells from healthy donors, Susac syndrome patients and multiple sclerosis patients. Treatment-naive patients with stable or active relapsing-remitting disease fulfilling revised McDonald criteria were used as multiple sclerosis controls. Bulk CD8+ and CD4+ T cells were purified by magnetic negative isolation, whereas CD8+ TEMRA cells were enriched by FACS. Blood was collected in EDTA tubes and processed within 24 hours, with PBMCs isolated through density gradient centrifugation. PBMCs intended for TCR sequencing were cryopreserved in liquid nitrogen and were subsequently thawed in a 37 degrees C water bath. The sorted or isolated CD4+, CD8+ and CD8+ TEMRA cells reached a purity of at least 90%.

This clonotype was sampled from a human donor with multiple sclerosis. Sequenced material: CD4+ T cells from PBMCs. Here the chain combines TRBV3-1 and TRBJ2-3; the D gene lacks a confident call. The CDR3 loop reads CASSPRPPLDTQYF. The DNA sequence is given as TGTGCCAGCAGCCCGCGTCCTCCTCTAGATACGCAGTATTTT.